The 15 T cell receptor beta chains in this list originate from one sample, sequenced in a study of identical twins. MiXCR, run by TCRdb on the 5' RACE reads, gives a single entry per CDR3 protein. The sample records 690,000 or so distinct CDR3 sequences, more than 6.5% being singletons. These data were also filed under a second study, of yellow fever vaccine responses in identical twins.

Sequences were obtained from PBMCs. The receptors shown here come from a woman aged 18-29 years in good health.

This clonotype occurred many times. The chain is built from TRBV3-1 and TRBJ2-3; 9 positions agree with TRBD1. With V trimmed by 7 bases and J by 1 base, 6 bases remained unmatched. CDR3 size: 15 residues. Germline assignment: CDR1 LGHDT and CDR2 YNNKEL (reference sequence). The CDR3 protein is CASTRWTGGTDTQYF. The CDR3 nucleotides read TGTGCCAGCACCCGATGGACAGGGGGCACAGATACGCAGTATTTT.

This clonotype was observed many times. V gene TRBV4-1 combines with J gene TRBJ2-7; D uncertain. The CDR3 runs to 13 residues. Deletions cut 0 bases from V and 4 bases from J, with 7 bases between. Germline assignment: CDR1 MGHRA and CDR2 YSYEKL. CDR3: CASSQDLPYEQYF. DNA of the CDR3: TGCGCCAGCAGCCAAGACCTCCCTTACGAGCAGTACTTC.

This clonotype was counted a few times. The chain joins TRBV4-1 to TRBJ2-3; 11 bases are a match to TRBD2. The V segment lost 4 bases and the J segment 1 base; nucleotides outside the gene matches: 4. Germline CDR1 MGHRA, CDR2 YSYEKL. The CDR3 extends over 16 amino acids. The CDR3 here is CASSPLAGAGTDTQYF. CDR3 bases: TGCGCCAGCAGCCCACTAGCGGGGGCGGGCACAGATACGCAGTATTTT.

The rearrangement joins TRBV28 to TRBJ2-5; 7 nucleotides agree with TRBD2. Trimming cost V 2 bases and J 3 bases; bases outside gene matches: 9. There are 16 residues in the CDR3. CDR1 is MDHEN and CDR2 is SYDVKM in the germline V gene. CDR3 bases: TGTGCCAGCAGTTTAGGGGAGGGCCTAGCGGAAGAGACCCAGTACTTC. The encoded protein is CASSLGEGLAEETQYF.

This clonotype was seen ten or more times. The V call is TRBV7-6, the J call TRBJ2-2; 9 bases agree with TRBD2. The CDR3 spans 16 residues. CDR1 and CDR2 from the germline V gene are SGHVS and FNYEAQ. V was pared by 1 base and J by 1 base, with 1 base of the junction left unmatched. Written as DNA, the CDR3 is TGTGCCAGCAGCTTAGGACTAGCGGTGAACACCGGGGAGCTGTTTTTT. This encodes CASSLGLAVNTGELFF.

V gene TRBV7-3 combines with J gene TRBJ2-1, with TRBD2 matching over 8 bases. The V gene's germline CDR1 is SGHTA and CDR2 FQGTGA. After removal of 5 bases from V and 2 bases from J, the junction contained 5 bases not matched to a gene. The CDR3 sequence is 15 residues long. The CDR3 DNA sequence: TGTGCCAGCAGCCAACAGACTAGCGCCTACAATGAGCAGTTCTTC. It encodes CASSQQTSAYNEQFF.

The chain employs TRBV24-1 and TRBJ2-3; the D call may be TRBD1 or TRBD2 (5 bases each). There are 17 residues in the CDR3. Deletions cut 3 bases from V and 6 bases from J, with 21 bases between. The germline V gene encodes CDR1 KGHDR and CDR2 SFDVKD. CDR3 bases: TGTGCCACCAGTGATACCTCCGGGACGTTTTTCGCGGATACGCAGTATTTT. Translating it yields CATSDTSGTFFADTQYF.

A few counts support this clonotype. Sequence at one end of the junction differs from germline and may be a read error. The V gene is TRBV10-2, the J gene TRBJ2-5; possibly TRBD1 for D (6 bases). The germline gives CDR1 WSHSY, CDR2 SAAADI. This CDR3 contains 12 residues. The CDR3 is CASSESTRTVAF. CDR3 in DNA: TGCGCCAGCAGTGAGTCAACCAGGACAGTTGCCTTC.

In this sample, this clonotype turned up many times. The chain combines TRBV3-1 with TRBJ2-2; 8 bases are shared with TRBD1. Per germline, CDR1 LGHDT and CDR2 YNNKEL (reference sequence). CDR3 length: 16 amino acids. The V gene end was trimmed by 1 base and the J gene end by 7 bases; junction bases not matched to a gene: 8. This CDR3 reads CASSQVGGQGLGELFF. The CDR3 coding sequence is TGTGCCAGCAGCCAAGTGGGCGGACAGGGTCTCGGGGAGCTGTTTTTT.

The CDR3 DNA is TGTGCCAGCAGGCTGTCAATCCAGGTTATCGCCATCTACAATGAGCAGTTCTTC. It yields the protein CASRLSIQVIAIYNEQFF. The chain is built from TRBV27 and TRBJ2-1, with D uncertain. CDR1 and CDR2 (germline): MNHEY, SMNVEV (reference sequence). With 6 bases removed from V and 3 bases from J, the gap between germline ends came to 24 bases. The CDR3 spans 18 residues.

This clonotype was counted many times. This chain links TRBV2 with TRBJ2-2; 7 bases line up with TRBD2. J lost 5 bases, V lost 7 bases, and 4 bases had no gene match. Germline V CDR1 and CDR2: SNHLY, FYNNEI. The CDR3 is 13 amino acids. The CDR3 DNA is TGTGCCAGCACCCCCGGGGGGACCGGGGAGCTGTTTTTT. Protein product: CASTPGGTGELFF.

The chain carries TRBV7-9 and TRBJ2-7, with D tentatively TRBD2 (6 bases). Per germline, CDR1 SEHNR and CDR2 FQNEAQ (reference sequence). The ends were cut back, 1 base at V and 6 bases at J, with 13 bases in the middle. The CDR3 extends over 14 amino acids. For the CDR3, the DNA is TGTGCCAGCAGCTTAGAGGGTGGGAGGCCCGAGCAGTACTTC. Its protein product is CASSLEGGRPEQYF.

The chain couples TRBV10-3 to TRBJ2-1, with a possible D match to TRBD1 (7 bases). Germline CDR1 reads ENHRY; CDR2 reads SYGVKD. The V and J ends lost 6 bases and 4 bases respectively, with 16 bases between them. The CDR3 is made up of 15 amino acids. Here the CDR3 reads CAISPRGDGYNEQFF. In nucleotides, the CDR3 is TGTGCCATCAGCCCCAGGGGGGATGGATACAATGAGCAGTTCTTC.

The chain is built from TRBV3-1 and TRBJ2-7, with TRBD2 identical over 8 bases. The CDR3 extends over 16 amino acids. Germline CDR1 is LGHDT and CDR2 is YNNKEL (reference sequence). The V and J ends lost 4 bases and 6 bases, in that order; junction bases with no gene match: 14. CDR3 sequence: CASSPLSGRSFGEQYF. In nucleotides, the CDR3 is TGTGCCAGCAGCCCCCTGAGCGGGAGAAGCTTTGGCGAGCAGTACTTC.

This CDR3 is CATSGDTDTQYF. CDR3 in DNA: TGTGCCACCAGCGGGGACACAGATACGCAGTATTTT. This chain links TRBV15 with TRBJ2-3; D call uncertain. CDR1 and CDR2 (germline): LNHNV, YYDKDF (reference sequence). The germline V and J ends were trimmed by 5 bases and 2 bases, with 5 bases remaining between them. The CDR3 totals 12 residues.